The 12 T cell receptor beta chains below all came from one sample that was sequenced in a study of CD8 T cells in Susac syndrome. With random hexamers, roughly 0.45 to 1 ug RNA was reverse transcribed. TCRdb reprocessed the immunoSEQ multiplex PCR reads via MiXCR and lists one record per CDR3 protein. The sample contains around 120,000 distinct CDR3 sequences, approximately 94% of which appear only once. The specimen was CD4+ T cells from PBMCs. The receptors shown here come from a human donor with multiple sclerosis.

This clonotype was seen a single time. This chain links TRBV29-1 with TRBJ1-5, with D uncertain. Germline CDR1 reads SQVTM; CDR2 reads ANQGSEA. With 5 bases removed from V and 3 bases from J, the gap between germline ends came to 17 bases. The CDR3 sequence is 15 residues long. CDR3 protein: CSVNSGSEDNQPQHF. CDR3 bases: TGCAGCGTTAATAGCGGGTCGGAGGACAATCAGCCCCAGCATTTT.

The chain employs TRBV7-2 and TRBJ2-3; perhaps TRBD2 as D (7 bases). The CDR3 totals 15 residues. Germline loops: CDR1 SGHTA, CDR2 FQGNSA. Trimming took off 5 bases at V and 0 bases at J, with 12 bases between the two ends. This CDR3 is CASSPRGASTDTQYF. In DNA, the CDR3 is TGTGCCAGCAGCCCTCGGGGGGCTAGCACAGATACGCAGTATTTT.

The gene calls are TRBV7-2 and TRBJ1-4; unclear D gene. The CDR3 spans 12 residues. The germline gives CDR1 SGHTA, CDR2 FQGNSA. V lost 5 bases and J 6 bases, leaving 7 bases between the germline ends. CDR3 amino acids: CASSTLDEKLFF. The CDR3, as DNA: TGTGCCAGCAGCACGTTGGATGAAAAACTGTTTTTT.

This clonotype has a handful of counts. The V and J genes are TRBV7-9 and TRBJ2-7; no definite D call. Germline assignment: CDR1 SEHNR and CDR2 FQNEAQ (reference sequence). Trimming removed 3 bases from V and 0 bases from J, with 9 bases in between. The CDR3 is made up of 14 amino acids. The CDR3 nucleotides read TGTGCCAGCAGCTTGGGGTCTTACTCCTACGAGCAGTACTTC. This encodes CASSLGSYSYEQYF.

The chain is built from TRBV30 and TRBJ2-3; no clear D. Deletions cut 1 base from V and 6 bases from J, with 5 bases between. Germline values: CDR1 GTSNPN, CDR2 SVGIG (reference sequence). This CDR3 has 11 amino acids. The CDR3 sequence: CAWSGTDTQYF. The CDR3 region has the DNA TGTGCCTGGAGTGGGACCGATACGCAGTATTTT.

CDR3 coding DNA: TGTGCCAGCAGTTCCGGGACACCTTACGAGCAGTACTTC. Translated: CASSSGTPYEQYF. The V and J genes are TRBV28 and TRBJ2-7, with D perhaps TRBD1 (6 bases). Germline lookup yields CDR1 MDHEN and CDR2 SYDVKM. The CDR3 consists of 13 residues. V lost 4 bases and J 4 bases, leaving 11 bases between the germline ends.

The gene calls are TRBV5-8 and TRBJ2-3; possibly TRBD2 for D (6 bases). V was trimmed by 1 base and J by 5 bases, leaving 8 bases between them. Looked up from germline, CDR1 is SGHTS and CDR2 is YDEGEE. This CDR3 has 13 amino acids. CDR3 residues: CASSLTGVDTQYF. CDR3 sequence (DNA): TGTGCCAGCAGCTTGACGGGAGTAGATACGCAGTATTTT.

The CDR3 is CASSLDSFSGNTIYF. The DNA of the CDR3 is TGTGCCAGCAGCCTCGACTCCTTCTCTGGAAACACCATATATTTT. The chain couples TRBV14 to TRBJ1-3; D gene ambiguous. This CDR3 comprises 15 residues. The V gene lost 4 bases and the J gene lost 0 bases, with 10 bases spanning the gap. Germline loops: CDR1 SGHDN, CDR2 FVKESK.

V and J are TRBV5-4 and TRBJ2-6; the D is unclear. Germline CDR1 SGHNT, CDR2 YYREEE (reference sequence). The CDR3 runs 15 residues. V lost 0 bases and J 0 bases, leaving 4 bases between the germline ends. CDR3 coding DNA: TGTGCCAGCAGCTTGGTGGGCTCTGGGGCCAACGTCCTGACTTTC. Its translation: CASSLVGSGANVLTF.

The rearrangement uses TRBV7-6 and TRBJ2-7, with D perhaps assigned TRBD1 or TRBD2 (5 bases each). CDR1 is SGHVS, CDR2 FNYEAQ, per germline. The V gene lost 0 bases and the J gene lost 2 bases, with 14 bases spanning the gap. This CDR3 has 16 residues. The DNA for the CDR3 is TGTGCCAGCAGCTTAGCTACCGGGGCTACCCCCTACGAGCAGTACTTC. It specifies CASSLATGATPYEQYF.

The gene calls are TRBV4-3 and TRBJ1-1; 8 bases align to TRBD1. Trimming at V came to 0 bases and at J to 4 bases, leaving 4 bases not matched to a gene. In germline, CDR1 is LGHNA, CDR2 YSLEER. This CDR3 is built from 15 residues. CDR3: CASSQEARGPTEAFF. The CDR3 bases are TGCGCCAGCAGCCAAGAAGCCAGGGGGCCCACTGAAGCTTTCTTT.

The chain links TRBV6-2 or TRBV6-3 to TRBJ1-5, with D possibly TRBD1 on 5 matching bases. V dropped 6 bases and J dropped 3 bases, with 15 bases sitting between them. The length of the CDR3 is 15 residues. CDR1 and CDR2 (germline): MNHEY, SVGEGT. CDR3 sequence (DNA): TGTGCCAGCAGGCGAGACAGTATTCTCAATCAGCCCCAGCATTTT. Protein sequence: CASRRDSILNQPQHF.